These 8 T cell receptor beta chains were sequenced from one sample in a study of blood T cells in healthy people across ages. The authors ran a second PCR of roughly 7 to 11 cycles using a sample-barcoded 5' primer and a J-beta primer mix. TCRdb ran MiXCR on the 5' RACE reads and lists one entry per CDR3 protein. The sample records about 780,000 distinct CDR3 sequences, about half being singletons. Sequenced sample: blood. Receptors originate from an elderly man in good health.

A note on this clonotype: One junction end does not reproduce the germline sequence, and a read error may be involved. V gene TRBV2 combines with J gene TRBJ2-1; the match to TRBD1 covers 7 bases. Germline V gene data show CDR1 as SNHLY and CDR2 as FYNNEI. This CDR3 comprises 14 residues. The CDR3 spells CTSSADRAVDEQFF. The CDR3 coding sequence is TGTACCAGCAGTGCTGACAGGGCAGTTGATGAGCAGTTCTTC. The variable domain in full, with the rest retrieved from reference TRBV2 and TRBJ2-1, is EPEVTQTPSHQVTQMGQEVILRCVPISNHLYFYWYRQILGQKVEFLVSFYNNEISEKSEIFDDQFSVERPDGSNFTLKIRSTKLEDSAMYFCTSSADRAVDEQFFGPGTRLTVL.

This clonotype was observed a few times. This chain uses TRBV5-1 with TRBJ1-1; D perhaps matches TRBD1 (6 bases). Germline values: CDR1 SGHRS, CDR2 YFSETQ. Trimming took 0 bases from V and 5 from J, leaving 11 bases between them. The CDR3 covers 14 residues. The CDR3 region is CASSLEPGVTEAFF. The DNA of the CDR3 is TGCGCCAGCAGCTTGGAACCAGGGGTGACTGAAGCTTTCTTT.

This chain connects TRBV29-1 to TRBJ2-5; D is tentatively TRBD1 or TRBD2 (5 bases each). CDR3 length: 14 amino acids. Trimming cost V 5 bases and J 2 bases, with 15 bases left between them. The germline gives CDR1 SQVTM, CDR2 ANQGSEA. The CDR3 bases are TGCAGCGTTTCGGACGGGGCTCCTCAAGAGACCCAGTACTTC. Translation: CSVSDGAPQETQYF.

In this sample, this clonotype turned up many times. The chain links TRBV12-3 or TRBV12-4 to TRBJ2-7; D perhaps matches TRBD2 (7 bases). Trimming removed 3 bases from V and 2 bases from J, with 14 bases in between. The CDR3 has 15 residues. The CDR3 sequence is CASSFGRGAAYEQYF. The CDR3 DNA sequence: TGTGCCAGCAGTTTTGGTCGGGGGGCCGCCTACGAGCAGTACTTC.

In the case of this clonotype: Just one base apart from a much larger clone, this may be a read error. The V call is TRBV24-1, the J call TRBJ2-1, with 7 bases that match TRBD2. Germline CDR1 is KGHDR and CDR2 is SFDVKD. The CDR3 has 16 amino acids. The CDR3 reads CAISDWGRDLYNEQFF. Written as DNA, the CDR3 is TGTGCCATCAGTGATTGGGGGAGGGACCTCTACAATGAGCAGTTCTTC.

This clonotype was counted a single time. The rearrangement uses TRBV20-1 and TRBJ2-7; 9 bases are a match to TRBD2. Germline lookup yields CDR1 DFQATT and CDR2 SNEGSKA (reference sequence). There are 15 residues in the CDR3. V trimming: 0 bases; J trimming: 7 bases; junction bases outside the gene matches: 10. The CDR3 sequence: CSAREPLSGSVEQYF. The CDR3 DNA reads TGCAGTGCTAGAGAGCCTCTTAGCGGGAGTGTTGAGCAGTACTTC.

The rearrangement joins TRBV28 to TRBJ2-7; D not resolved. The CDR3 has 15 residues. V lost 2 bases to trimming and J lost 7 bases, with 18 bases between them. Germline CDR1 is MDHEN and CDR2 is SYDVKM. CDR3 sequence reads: CASSLRLLGSDEQYF. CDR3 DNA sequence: TGTGCCAGCAGTTTACGTCTGTTGGGGTCCGATGAGCAGTACTTC.

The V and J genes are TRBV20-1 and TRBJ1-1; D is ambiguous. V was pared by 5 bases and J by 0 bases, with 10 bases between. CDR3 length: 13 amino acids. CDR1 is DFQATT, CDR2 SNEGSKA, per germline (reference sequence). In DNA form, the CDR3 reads TGCAGTGCTTCGCTTCAGCTGAACACTGAAGCTTTCTTT. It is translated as CSASLQLNTEAFF.